One and the same sample provided the 24 T cell receptor beta chains below, sequenced in a study of blood T cells in healthy people across ages. Primers used in a second PCR of roughly 7 to 12 cycles were a sample-barcoded 5' primer and a J-beta primer mix. TCRdb called the 5' RACE reads again in MiXCR, with one record for every CDR3 protein. The sample lists fewer than 900,000 distinct CDR3 sequences, roughly 44% occurring once. The sample was blood. These receptors came from a woman between 55 and 75 years old in good health.

This clonotype was found many times. V usage is TRBV11-2 and J usage is TRBJ1-1; TRBD1 is a possible D gene (6 bases). Trimming took 1 base from V and 1 from J, leaving 7 bases between them. This CDR3 has 14 residues. In germline, CDR1 is SGHAT, CDR2 FQNNGV. The CDR3 DNA reads TGTGCCAGCAGCTTAGTGACAGGGAACACTGAAGCTTTCTTT. Its protein product is CASSLVTGNTEAFF.

Only a few counts were recorded for this clonotype. V and J are TRBV20-1 and TRBJ2-3; possibly TRBD2 for D (6 bases). The CDR3 is made up of 16 amino acids. V shed 0 bases and J shed 1 base, with 14 bases lying between them. CDR1 is DFQATT and CDR2 is SNEGSKA in the germline V gene (reference sequence). The CDR3 region is CSARDRRGFGTDTQYF. CDR3 DNA: TGCAGTGCTAGAGATCGGAGGGGTTTTGGCACAGATACGCAGTATTTT.

Regarding this clonotype: The junction departs from the called germline gene at one end, perhaps through a read error. The chain has TRBV18 and TRBJ2-7; TRBD2 is a possible D gene (6 bases). The CDR3 is made up of 16 amino acids. Germline CDR1 is KGHSH and CDR2 is LQKENI. For the CDR3, the DNA is TGTACCAGCTCACCCGGGGGAGGCCACAGCTCCTACGAGCAGTACTTC. This sequence encodes CTSSPGGGHSSYEQYF.

The chain is built from TRBV25-1 and TRBJ2-3; D possibly corresponds to TRBD2 (5 bases). Trimming removed 8 bases from V and 5 bases from J, with 17 bases in between. Looked up from germline, CDR1 is MGHDK and CDR2 is SYGVNS. The CDR3 loop spans 14 amino acids. CDR3 loop: CASGESGNLDTQYF. CDR3 DNA: TGTGCCAGCGGGGAGTCCGGCAACCTAGATACGCAGTATTTT.

The chain is built from TRBV4-2 and TRBJ1-5, with D unresolved. The V and J ends lost 0 bases and 5 bases respectively, with 8 bases between them. The germline gives CDR1 LGHNA, CDR2 YNFKEQ. The CDR3 length is 14 residues. The CDR3 DNA reads TGTGCCAGCAGCCAAGAGGTGTCACATCAGCCCCAGCATTTT. Translated, it gives CASSQEVSHQPQHF.

With respect to this clonotype: This sequence may be a read error, since a much larger clone differs from it by one base. The chain joins TRBV7-2 to TRBJ2-1; TRBD2 matches at 9 bases. Germline-derived CDR1 and CDR2 are SGHTA and FQGNSA. The CDR3 length is 13 residues. V was pared by 10 bases and J by 13 bases, with 14 bases of the junction left unmatched. In DNA, the CDR3 is TGTGCCATCAGTAGCGGGAGTAGGGAGACCCAGTTCTTC. This translates into CAISSGSRETQFF.

A note on this clonotype: At one of its ends the junction is not consistent with the germline gene, which may arise from a read error. The chain carries TRBV6-2 or TRBV6-3 and TRBJ2-1; no firm D call. Germline V gene lookup returns CDR1 MNHEY and CDR2 SVGEGT. The CDR3 loop spans 12 amino acids. The CDR3 here is CAGSTLGEEQFF. CDR3 nucleotide sequence: TGTGCCGGCAGTACCTTAGGAGAGGAGCAGTTCTTC.

The rearrangement links TRBV7-3 to TRBJ2-3; 12 bases match TRBD2. This CDR3 comprises 16 residues. Germline loops: CDR1 SGHTA, CDR2 FQGTGA. V shed 5 bases, J shed 2 bases, and the junction held 5 bases outside the gene matches. CDR3 coding DNA: TGTGCCAGCAGCCCCCGGACTAGCGGGAACACAGATACGCAGTATTTT. It encodes CASSPRTSGNTDTQYF.

This clonotype was found a few times. This rearrangement joins TRBV27 to TRBJ2-7, with 8 nucleotides matching TRBD2. The CDR3 has 17 residues. V trimming: 5 bases; J trimming: 4 bases; junction bases outside the gene matches: 16. CDR1 and CDR2 from the germline V gene are MNHEY and SMNVEV (reference sequence). The CDR3 region has the DNA TGTGCCAGCAGTAACGGACCCGCGGGGGGTATTCCTTACGAGCAGTACTTC. This gives the protein CASSNGPAGGIPYEQYF.

This clonotype was counted a few times. The CDR3 bases are TGCAGTGCTAGACAGGACAGGGTAGCGTCACCCCTCCACTTT. Its translation: CSARQDRVASPLHF. The chain employs TRBV20-1 and TRBJ1-6; 8 nucleotides agree with TRBD1. Germline loops: CDR1 DFQATT, CDR2 SNEGSKA (reference sequence). The CDR3 extends over 14 amino acids. Trimming took 2 bases from V and 10 from J; bases not matched to a gene: 7.

The chain couples TRBV3-1 to TRBJ2-7, with 13 bases aligning to TRBD2. From germline, CDR1 is LGHDT and CDR2 YNNKEL (reference sequence). Trimming at V came to 4 bases and at J to 7 bases, leaving 22 bases not matched to a gene. The CDR3 has 20 amino acids. Written as DNA, the CDR3 is TGTGCCAGCAGCCTAGTACCGGGACTAGCGGGAATGGGGTCCTACAATGAGCAGTACTTC. It yields the protein CASSLVPGLAGMGSYNEQYF.

This clonotype was observed a few times. The chain employs TRBV28 and TRBJ2-5; D may match TRBD1 or TRBD2 (5 bases each). Trimming removed 2 bases from V and 4 bases from J, with 17 bases in between. This CDR3 spans 16 amino acids. The germline V gene has CDR1 MDHEN and CDR2 SYDVKM. The CDR3: CASSLTGGAAGETQYF. DNA for the CDR3: TGTGCCAGCAGTTTAACTGGGGGAGCGGCGGGAGAGACCCAGTACTTC.

This rearrangement joins TRBV27 to TRBJ2-7; 11 bases match TRBD2. After removal of 6 bases from V and 3 bases from J, the junction contained 4 bases not matched to a gene. The CDR3 totals 14 residues. Germline CDR1 is MNHEY and CDR2 is SMNVEV (reference sequence). The CDR3 loop is CASSRLAGLYEQYF. CDR3 in DNA: TGTGCCAGCAGCAGACTAGCGGGGCTCTACGAGCAGTACTTC.

The V gene is TRBV6-5, the J gene TRBJ2-5; the match to TRBD1 covers 9 bases. The J call is in doubt because the DNA end fits TRBJ2-7 better. Germline CDR1 MNHEY, CDR2 SVGAGI. This CDR3 has 18 residues. Here the CDR3 DNA reads TGTGCCAGCAGTTACTCGGGGGACAGGGCTATGTTTACCTACGAGCAGTACTTC. Translating gives CASSYSGDRAMFTYEQYF.

V gene TRBV6-2 or TRBV6-3 combines with J gene TRBJ2-7; 9 bases line up with TRBD1. Losses at the gene ends were 6 bases for V and 5 bases for J; bases not matched to a gene: 8. This CDR3 has 14 amino acids. In germline, CDR1 is MNHEY, CDR2 SVGEGT. CDR3 DNA: TGTGCCAGCAGCTTGGGACAGGGTTTACACGAGCAGTACTTC. Protein product: CASSLGQGLHEQYF.

Ten or more counts support this clonotype. This sequence joins TRBV5-6 and TRBJ2-1, with TRBD2 matching over 7 bases. V dropped 4 bases and J dropped 12; count of bases not matched to a gene: 10. Germline V gives CDR1 SGHDT, CDR2 YYEEEE. CDR3 length: 13 amino acids. The CDR3 region has the DNA TGTGCCAGCAGCCCGGGGCTCGGACTAGTGCAGTTCTTC. It specifies CASSPGLGLVQFF.

V and J are TRBV7-9 and TRBJ2-2; TRBD1 matches 9 bases. Germline V gives CDR1 SEHNR, CDR2 FQNEAQ (reference sequence). This CDR3 has 15 amino acids. V shed 5 bases and J 6 bases; nucleotides not matched to a gene: 7. The CDR3 loop is CASSPGTGSAGELFF. The CDR3 region has the DNA TGTGCCAGCAGCCCCGGGACAGGGTCGGCCGGGGAGCTGTTTTTT.

The rearrangement joins TRBV30 to TRBJ1-5; no definite D call. Trimming took 2 bases from V and 8 from J, leaving 13 bases between them. Per the germline V gene, CDR1 is GTSNPN and CDR2 is SVGIG (reference sequence). The CDR3 runs to 13 residues. The CDR3 loop is CAWSYRELKPQHF. The DNA of the CDR3 is TGTGCCTGGAGTTATCGGGAATTGAAGCCCCAGCATTTT.

A remark on this clonotype: A read error may produce the germline difference seen at one junction end. The J gene is TRBJ2-1, the V gene TRBV11-2, with D uncertain. Germline CDR1 SGHAT, CDR2 FQNNGV. This CDR3 region has 18 residues. CDR3 loop: CASSLGRKTLSSYSEQFF. The CDR3 DNA is TGTGCCAGCAGCTTAGGGCGAAAGACTCTGAGCTCCTACAGTGAGCAGTTCTTC.

This clonotype was picked up a small number of times. The J gene is TRBJ1-2, the V gene TRBV20-1, with 10 nucleotides matching TRBD1. J lost 0 bases, V lost 4 bases, and 8 bases had no gene match. The length of the CDR3 is 16 residues. The germline CDR1 and CDR2 sequences are DFQATT and SNEGSKA (reference sequence). The CDR3 loop is CSAIRQGAQANYGYTF. CDR3 DNA: TGCAGTGCTATTAGACAGGGGGCCCAAGCTAACTATGGCTACACCTTC.

The V call is TRBV20-1, the J call TRBJ2-2, with TRBD1 as a possible D gene (6 bases). V was clipped by 6 bases and J by 7 bases, with 24 bases between them. From germline, CDR1 is DFQATT and CDR2 SNEGSKA (reference sequence). The CDR3 runs to 16 residues. The CDR3: CSAQTGGTVSGGELFF. The CDR3 DNA reads as TGCAGTGCGCAGACAGGCGGAACCGTTTCGGGCGGGGAGCTGTTTTTT.

The rearrangement links TRBV28 to TRBJ1-2; the D gene is possibly TRBD1 (6 bases). CDR1 MDHEN and CDR2 SYDVKM come from the germline V gene. CDR3 size: 13 residues. Trimming took 3 bases from V and 7 from J, leaving 12 bases between them. Here the CDR3 DNA reads TGTGCCAGCAGTTTCCCCGGGGGCAGTGGCTACACCTTC. Amino acids: CASSFPGGSGYTF.

V usage is TRBV6-6 and J usage is TRBJ2-1; 12 bases map to TRBD2. Trimming took 4 bases from V and 7 from J; bases not matched to a gene: 5. CDR1 is MNHNY and CDR2 is SVGAGI in the germline V gene (reference sequence). The CDR3 is 15 residues long. The CDR3 bases are TGTGCCAGCAGTTCAACTAGCGGGGGGCAAAATGAGCAGTTCTTC. Its protein product is CASSSTSGGQNEQFF.

The V and J genes are TRBV4-3 and TRBJ1-4; D ambiguous. V was clipped by 0 bases and J by 7 bases, with 9 bases between them. This CDR3 has 14 residues. Germline CDR1 is LGHNA and CDR2 is YSLEER. The CDR3 DNA follows: TGCGCCAGCAGCCAAGACCGGGGTTCTGAAAAACTGTTTTTT. It codes for CASSQDRGSEKLFF.